The present T cell receptor beta chain was sequenced within a study of molecular identifiers for immune sequencing clone quantification. General observations from the study: More than 99% of effector molecules, versus under 1% of naive-cell molecules, belonged to clones above 20 RNA copies. Spiked Jurkat TCR RNA originating from one cell could reportedly be identified amid some 950,000 naive cells.

TCRdb reprocessed the PCR reads with MiXCR, giving one entry per CDR3 protein. Among hundreds of thousands of distinct CDR3 sequences, about 25% were seen once, and the ten largest hold about 0.84%. In regard to this clonotype: Its antigen remains unknown.

CDR1 is MNHEY and CDR2 is SMNVEV in the germline V gene (reference sequence). Deletions cut 10 bases from V and 7 bases from J, with 13 bases between. The CDR3 totals 11 residues. Sequencing was performed on naive CD8+ T cells from blood, with Jurkat cell RNA spiked in. Subset: FACS-sorted CD8+CD4-CCR7+CD45RA+ naive T cells. The V call is TRBV27, the J call TRBJ1-2; the D is unclear. This receptor was taken from a human donor in good health. Some libraries in this study had Jurkat cell RNA spiked in. The CDR3 reads CAIRPTAGYTF. For the CDR3, the DNA is TGTGCCATCCGCCCAACCGCTGGCTACACCTTC.